A selection of T cell receptor beta chains follows, all from one sample in a study of blood T cell repertoires in COVID-19. Method: immunoSEQ multiplex PCR; TCRdb's copy keeps in-frame clones and lacks some. This sample has 200,000 to 250,000 clones, with 65% to 90% found just once. The sample was peripheral blood. The receptors shown here come from a man between 45 and 60 years old with acute or convalescent COVID-19. Each CDR3 is given with its conserved first and last residue. The order of the fields is clone size, V gene, D gene, J gene, CDR3 DNA, CDR3 protein. A D gene is named only where the DNA matches it firmly. Clone sizes are given selectively: once, few, many, or a class where the clone is expanded.

size: -; V: TRBV11-3; D: -; J: TRBJ2-5; DNA: TGTGCCAGCAGCCGGGGGACGGGGGAGACCCAGTACTTC; CDR3: CASSRGTGETQYF
size: -; V: TRBV14; D: -; J: TRBJ1-6; DNA: TGTGCCAGCAGCCAAGATTCCAGGGATAATTCACCCCTCCACTTT; CDR3: CASSQDSRDNSPLHF
size: -; V: TRBV25-1; D: TRBD1; J: TRBJ1-2; DNA: TGTGCCAGCAGTGGCGGACAGGGTAAGGGCTATGGCTACACCTTC; CDR3: CASSGGQGKGYGYTF
size: -; V: TRBV10-3; D: -; J: TRBJ1-2; DNA: TGTGCCATCAGTGAGAACGGGAACTATGGCTACACCTTC; CDR3: CAISENGNYGYTF
size: -; V: TRBV10-3; D: TRBD1; J: TRBJ2-6; DNA: TGTGCCATCAGGCCGGGACAGGGGGCGAGTGGGGCCAACGTCCTGACTTTC; CDR3: CAIRPGQGASGANVLTF
size: -; V: TRBV5-6; D: -; J: TRBJ1-1; DNA: TGTGCCAGCAGCTTCCGACAGAGAAACACTGAAGCTTTCTTT; CDR3: CASSFRQRNTEAFF
size: -; V: TRBV3-1/TRBV3-2; D: TRBD2; J: TRBJ2-2; DNA: TGTGCCAGCAGCCAAGAGCCGGGACTAGCAACCGGGGAGCTGTTTTTT; CDR3: CASSQEPGLATGELFF
size: -; V: TRBV5-6; D: TRBD1; J: TRBJ1-5; DNA: TGTGCCAGCAGCCTGGACAGGGGGCGCTTCGGTCAGCCCCAGCATTTT; CDR3: CASSLDRGRFGQPQHF
size: -; V: TRBV6-5; D: -; J: TRBJ2-3; DNA: TGTGCCAGCAGTTACTCGGGGGCGAGCACAGATACGCAGTATTTT; CDR3: CASSYSGASTDTQYF
size: -; V: TRBV10-3; D: TRBD1; J: TRBJ1-5; DNA: TGTGCCATCAGGGGGACAGGGGAAGGTCAGCCCCAGCATTTT; CDR3: CAIRGTGEGQPQHF
size: once; V: TRBV6-5; D: -; J: TRBJ2-7; DNA: TGTGCCAGCTTCGGTACAGTGAATCCCTACGAGCAGTACTTC; CDR3: CASFGTVNPYEQYF
size: -; V: TRBV7-9; D: -; J: TRBJ1-2; DNA: TGTGCCAGCAGCCAGGCGGGGTCAGGGCGTTTCGGCTATGGCTACACCTTC; CDR3: CASSQAGSGRFGYGYTF
size: few; V: TRBV12-3/TRBV12-4; D: -; J: TRBJ1-2; DNA: TGTGCCAGCAGTTACCGGGGGGGGCAGGGCTACACCTTC; CDR3: CASSYRGGQGYTF
size: -; V: TRBV6-5; D: -; J: TRBJ2-7; DNA: TGTGCCAGCAGTCGGGGAGGATCCGAGCAGTACTTC; CDR3: CASSRGGSEQYF
size: -; V: TRBV5-1; D: TRBD1; J: TRBJ1-6; DNA: TGCGCCAGCAGCCCCACGGGACAGGGGATTAATTCACCCCTCCACTTT; CDR3: CASSPTGQGINSPLHF
size: -; V: TRBV19; D: -; J: TRBJ1-1; DNA: TGTGCCAGTAGTAACGGCCCCTTGACAGGACAGAGCACTGAAGCTTTCTTT; CDR3: CASSNGPLTGQSTEAFF
size: -; V: TRBV18; D: -; J: TRBJ1-6; DNA: TGTGCCAGCTCATCCGACTCGAATTCACCCCTCCACTTT; CDR3: CASSSDSNSPLHF
size: -; V: TRBV7-2; D: -; J: TRBJ1-1; DNA: TGTGCCAGCAGCCCTAGTTTCGGAGGGAGCACTGAAGCTTTCTTT; CDR3: CASSPSFGGSTEAFF
size: -; V: TRBV5-8; D: TRBD1; J: TRBJ1-5; DNA: TGTGCCAGCAGCGTCGACAGGGATGGGAGTCAGCCCCAGCATTTT; CDR3: CASSVDRDGSQPQHF
size: -; V: TRBV11-2; D: TRBD1; J: TRBJ1-3; DNA: TGTGCCAGCAGCCCAAGGGACAGCGGGCACACCATATATTTT; CDR3: CASSPRDSGHTIYF
size: -; V: TRBV13; D: TRBD2; J: TRBJ2-5; DNA: TGTGCCAGCAGCTATCCGGGACTAGCGGGGGCCAACCAAGAGACCCAGTACTTC; CDR3: CASSYPGLAGANQETQYF
size: -; V: TRBV4-2; D: TRBD1; J: TRBJ1-6; DNA: TGTGCCAGCAGCCAACAAGGACAGGAGTATAATTCACCCCTCCACTTT; CDR3: CASSQQGQEYNSPLHF
size: -; V: TRBV30; D: -; J: TRBJ2-3; DNA: TGTGCCTGGACCGGGACACTAGTCACAGATACGCAGTATTTT; CDR3: CAWTGTLVTDTQYF
size: -; V: TRBV7-9; D: -; J: TRBJ1-3; DNA: TGTGCCAGCAGCTTATCGAACACCATATATTTT; CDR3: CASSLSNTIYF
size: -; V: TRBV14; D: -; J: TRBJ1-3; DNA: TGTGCCAGCAGCCAGCAGGTCGGGGGGTCTGGAAACACCATATATTTT; CDR3: CASSQQVGGSGNTIYF
size: -; V: TRBV5-8; D: -; J: TRBJ1-5; DNA: TGTGCCAGCAGCCGCAGGGATACAGCAAATCAGCCCCAGCATTTT; CDR3: CASSRRDTANQPQHF
size: -; V: TRBV25-1; D: -; J: TRBJ1-2; DNA: TGTGCCAGCAGTGAGCGTTACAGGAGTGGCTACACCTTC; CDR3: CASSERYRSGYTF
size: -; V: TRBV6-5; D: TRBD2; J: TRBJ2-1; DNA: TGTGCCAGCAGTTACCGACTAGCGGGGGGGGGTGAGCAGTTCTTC; CDR3: CASSYRLAGGGEQFF
size: -; V: TRBV6-5; D: TRBD1; J: TRBJ1-2; DNA: TGTGCCAGCAGGGCGGACAGGGACTATGGCTACACCTTC; CDR3: CASRADRDYGYTF
size: once; V: TRBV4-1; D: -; J: TRBJ2-2; DNA: TGCGCCAGCAGCCAAGAATATATGAACACCGGGGAGCTGTTTTTT; CDR3: CASSQEYMNTGELFF
size: -; V: TRBV5-1; D: TRBD1; J: TRBJ1-6; DNA: TGCGCCAGCAGCTTGGGGACAGGGAACTCACCCCTCCACTTT; CDR3: CASSLGTGNSPLHF
size: -; V: TRBV19; D: TRBD1; J: TRBJ1-1; DNA: TGTGCCAGTCAGCAGGGGGCAACTGAAGCTTTCTTT; CDR3: CASQQGATEAFF
size: -; V: TRBV6-5; D: -; J: TRBJ2-1; DNA: TGTGCCAGCAGTTACGGCCGGGACTACAATGAGCAGTTCTTC; CDR3: CASSYGRDYNEQFF
size: few; V: TRBV11-3; D: TRBD1; J: TRBJ1-5; DNA: TGTGCCAGCAGCTTTTTTTGGGACAGGGGGTGCCCCCAGCATTTT; CDR3: CASSFFWDRGCPQHF
size: -; V: TRBV13; D: TRBD1; J: TRBJ1-3; DNA: TGTGCCAGCAGCTCAATCGGGACAGGGTCTGGAAACACCATATATTTT; CDR3: CASSSIGTGSGNTIYF
size: -; V: TRBV5-5; D: -; J: TRBJ1-6; DNA: TGTGCCAGCAGCCTCGTTCAGGGAAAATCACCCCTCCACTTT; CDR3: CASSLVQGKSPLHF
size: few; V: TRBV7-6; D: -; J: TRBJ1-3; DNA: TGTGCCAGCAGCGAGGGTCCAGGCTTCTCTGGAAACACCATATATTTT; CDR3: CASSEGPGFSGNTIYF
size: few; V: TRBV5-1; D: -; J: TRBJ1-6; DNA: TGCGCCAGCAGCCCGGGACTGGTTGGTTCACCCCTCCACTTT; CDR3: CASSPGLVGSPLHF
size: -; V: TRBV15; D: TRBD1; J: TRBJ2-7; DNA: TGTGCCACCAGCAGAGAGACAGGGGGGGACTACGAGCAGTACTTC; CDR3: CATSRETGGDYEQYF
size: -; V: TRBV3-1/TRBV3-2; D: TRBD1; J: TRBJ1-3; DNA: TGTGCCAGCAGCGTACGACAGGGCCCCTCTGGAAACACCATATATTTT; CDR3: CASSVRQGPSGNTIYF
size: once; V: TRBV29-1; D: TRBD1; J: TRBJ1-2; DNA: TGCAGCGTTGAAGAAAAGGGACAGGGGGGATATGGCTACACCTTC; CDR3: CSVEEKGQGGYGYTF
size: -; V: TRBV18; D: TRBD1; J: TRBJ1-1; DNA: TGTGCCAGCTCGGGGGCCGGGACAGAGAACACTGAAGCTTTCTTT; CDR3: CASSGAGTENTEAFF
size: -; V: TRBV30; D: -; J: TRBJ2-5; DNA: TGTGCCTGTACTCCTTGGTCTGGAGCCCGCGAGACCCAGTACTTC; CDR3: CACTPWSGARETQYF
size: -; V: TRBV10-3; D: TRBD2; J: TRBJ2-7; DNA: TGTGCCAGCGGGGGAGGGGTCGAGCAGTACTTC; CDR3: CASGGGVEQYF
size: -; V: TRBV3-1/TRBV3-2; D: TRBD1; J: TRBJ1-1; DNA: TGTGCCAGCAGCCGGACAGGGGAGGGAACTGAAGCTTTCTTT; CDR3: CASSRTGEGTEAFF
size: few; V: TRBV7-8; D: -; J: TRBJ1-3; DNA: TGTGCCAGCAGCGTCAGGGACTCTGGAAACACCATATATTTT; CDR3: CASSVRDSGNTIYF
size: -; V: TRBV20-1; D: -; J: TRBJ1-4; DNA: TGCAGTGCTAGTGCGACGGGATCAAGTGAAAAACTGTTTTTT; CDR3: CSASATGSSEKLFF